The source of this T cell receptor beta chain is a study of blood T cell repertoires in COVID-19. Study as a whole: Spain, Italy and the United States supplied samples that represented acute and convalescent COVID-19.

The CDR3 contains 14 residues. Per germline, CDR1 LGHDT and CDR2 YNNKEL (reference sequence). Trimming removed 6 bases from V and 1 base from J, with 10 bases in between. Per the original methods: Amplification from reference gene primers served as the basis for estimated nucleated cell counts. Assay used: immunoSEQ multiplex PCR; TCRdb lists only in-frame clones, some missing. V, J and clone size were drawn from that table, and D and trimming were deduced from the DNA. Among about 80,000 clones listed, roughly 88% were seen once. The V and J genes are TRBV3-1 (or the pseudogene TRBV3-2) and TRBJ1-5; D perhaps matches TRBD1 (6 bases). The clonotype comes from a woman at least 80 years old with acute or convalescent COVID-19. The specimen sequenced was peripheral blood. The CDR3 DNA is TGTGCCAGCAGTCGGGACATCAGCAATCAGCCCCAGCATTTT. Protein sequence: CASSRDISNQPQHF.